This T cell receptor beta chain appears in the sequencing data of a study of shared clonotypes between healthy human individuals. The CDR3 length is 14 residues. Germline CDR1 MDHEN, CDR2 SYDVKM. Trimming removed 6 bases from V and 6 bases from J, with 17 bases in between. The repertoire was sequenced with immunoSEQ multiplex PCR; TCRdb's copy has only in-frame clones and lacks some. The sample consists of about 1.1 million clones, approximately 80% of them appearing once. This clonotype was obtained from a young man in good health. Some clones in this sample may be carry-over from other donors' samples. J is TRBJ1-2 and V is TRBV28; D remains ambiguous. The sequencing input was memory CD4+ T cells from PBMCs. Sample subset: CD45RA-negative fraction. The chain's CDR3 is CASRNSQERHGYTF. The DNA of the CDR3 is TGTGCCAGCAGGAACTCCCAGGAACGGCATGGCTACACCTTC.